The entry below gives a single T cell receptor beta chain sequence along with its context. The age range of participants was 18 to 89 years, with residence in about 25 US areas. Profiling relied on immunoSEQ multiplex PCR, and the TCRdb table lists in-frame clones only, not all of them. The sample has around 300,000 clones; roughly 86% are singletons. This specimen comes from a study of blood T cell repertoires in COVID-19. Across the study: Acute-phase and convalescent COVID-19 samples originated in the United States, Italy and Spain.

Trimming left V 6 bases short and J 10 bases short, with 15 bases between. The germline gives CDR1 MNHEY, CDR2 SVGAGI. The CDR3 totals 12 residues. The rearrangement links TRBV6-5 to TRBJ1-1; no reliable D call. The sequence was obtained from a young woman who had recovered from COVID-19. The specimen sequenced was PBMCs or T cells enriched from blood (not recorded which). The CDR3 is CASRIGPGSAFF. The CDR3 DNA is TGTGCCAGCAGGATTGGGCCAGGATCAGCTTTCTTT.